This T cell receptor beta chain was obtained from a study of T cell repertoires in cytomegalovirus infection. Study as a whole: CMV infection together with matching HLA type was indicated by public TCR beta signatures.

This clonotype was observed many times. Antigen unknown. The CDR3 contains 20 residues. Trimming removed 6 bases from V and 0 bases from J; junction bases left unmatched: 14. TCRdb itself ran the reads through MiXCR, one entry per CDR3 protein. The top ten clones hold roughly 10% of a sample with fewer than 550,000 distinct CDR3 sequences, about 11% of them seen once. Broader study findings: Summed public TCR beta family frequency identified CMV carriers bearing the relevant HLA. Ex vivo, HLA-C-restricted CMV-specific TCR beta clonotypes prevailed over the rest of the response.

The gene calls are TRBV12-3 or TRBV12-4 and TRBJ2-7; 16 nucleotides align to TRBD2. This clonotype was sampled from a human donor in good health (CMV status not recorded). Some clones in this sample may be carry-over from other donors' samples. What was sequenced was PBMCs. CDR3 sequence (DNA): TGTGCCAGCAGGCGAAAGGGACTAGCGGGAGGGAAAGGGGACTCCTACGAGCAGTACTTC. Protein sequence: CASRRKGLAGGKGDSYEQYF.